This T cell receptor beta chain was captured by sequencing in a study of shared clonotypes between healthy human individuals. About the research overall: The study used three CD4 naive, three CD4 memory, two CD8 naive and one CD8 memory plate per donor.

Findings and caveats of the study: With several donors compared, about 5.2% of naive CD4 clonotypes were shared.

Naive CD8 cells, CD45RO-negative and positively selected for CCR7, excluded terminally differentiated effector memory CD45RA+ cells. Note on this clone: No antigen is known for it.

The ends lost 0 bases at V and 4 bases at J; junction bases unmatched: 8. The CDR3 sequence is 16 residues long. The germline V gene encodes CDR1 SGHDT and CDR2 YYEEEE. The material for each subset, its genomic DNA, was split evenly across several immunoSEQ plates. Repertoires were generated with immunoSEQ multiplex PCR, while TCRdb's copy carries only in-frame clones and drops some. The table shows about 2.2 million clones, with 93% occurring only once. The chain combines TRBV5-6 with TRBJ2-5; TRBD2 aligns across 8 bases. This TCR was sampled from a man between 18 and 29 years old in good health. Some clones in this sample may be carry-over from other donors' samples. Sequenced sample: naive CD8+ T cells from PBMCs. As DNA, the CDR3 is TGTGCCAGCAGCTTGGGGGTTAGCGGGAATACAGAGACCCAGTACTTC. Its protein product is CASSLGVSGNTETQYF. Looking up the rest from reference TRBV5-6 and TRBJ2-5 gives the full variable domain: DAGVTQSPTHLIKTRGQQVTLRCSPKSGHDTVSWYQQALGQGPQFIFQYYEEEERQRGNFPDRFSGHQFPNYSSELNVNALLLGDSALYLCASSLGVSGNTETQYFGPGTRLLVL.